This TCR beta chain was documented in a study of PD-1 blockade in mismatch repair-deficient tumors. The overall study: Patients had eleven to twelve mismatch repair-deficient cancer types, all previously treated and progressing. Overall study results and limits: Tumor-resident clones, often undetectable pretreatment in blood, expanded then contracted after pembrolizumab.

In regard to this clone: The target antigen is unknown.

V was pared by 1 base and J by 7 bases, with 6 bases of the junction left unmatched. The germline CDR1 and CDR2 sequences are SGHVS and FNYEAQ. CDR3 length: 16 residues. Sequenced by immunoSEQ multiplex PCR; TCRdb stores in-frame clones only, minus some. Seen here are roughly 120,000 clones, 88% observed once, and the top ten hold about 10%. Mismatch repair deficiency was confirmed in all patients, by PCR or immunohistochemistry. TCRs were sequenced from a few patients responding to pembrolizumab. This specimen was peripheral blood, taken approximately 73 weeks after starting pembrolizumab. The receptor was derived from an adult with mismatch repair-deficient cancer. The chain uses TRBV7-6 and TRBJ2-2; 10 bases line up with TRBD2. The CDR3 protein is CASSLGLAGAGGELFF. The CDR3 coding sequence is TGTGCCAGCAGCTTAGGGCTAGCGGGAGCCGGCGGGGAGCTGTTTTTT.